The rows below give T cell receptor beta chains drawn from one sample of a study of blood T cell repertoires in COVID-19. The assay was immunoSEQ multiplex PCR, and TCRdb's table has in-frame clones only and misses some. The sample records fewer than 3,000 clones, about nine tenths being singletons. Sequencing used peripheral blood. These receptors all come from a man in his 70s with active COVID-19. CDR3s include the opening cysteine and the closing phenylalanine or tryptophan. Each record gives: J gene, V gene, CDR3 length, D gene, clone size, CDR3 protein, CDR3 DNA. D genes are given only for firm matches. Clone sizes are given selectively: once, few, many, or a class where the clone is expanded.

>TRBJ2-1|TRBV27|15|TRBD2|-
CATIGGLATYNEQFF
TGTGCCACCATTGGTGGACTAGCTACCTACAATGAGCAGTTCTTC
>TRBJ1-5|TRBV19|17|TRBD1|-
CASSIVTRQGWFQPQHF
TGTGCCAGTAGTATAGTAACTAGACAGGGGTGGTTTCAGCCCCAGCATTTT
>TRBJ2-1|TRBV7-6|15|TRBD1|-
CASSSTGARDNEQFF
TGTGCCAGCAGCTCCACAGGGGCTCGGGACAATGAGCAGTTCTTC
>TRBJ2-7|TRBV11-2|15|-|-
CASSSDLDRLYEQYF
TGTGCCAGCAGCTCCGACCTCGACAGGCTCTACGAGCAGTACTTC
>TRBJ1-2|TRBV29-1|12|-|-
CSVESANYGYTF
TGCAGCGTTGAGTCTGCTAACTATGGCTACACCTTC
>TRBJ2-7|TRBV11-2|15|-|-
CASSLGLQNSHEQYF
TGTGCCAGCAGCTTAGGACTACAAAACAGCCACGAGCAGTACTTC
>TRBJ2-1|TRBV6-6|16|TRBD2|-
CASSYLAGGYYNEQFF
TGTGCCAGCAGTTACCTAGCGGGAGGTTACTACAATGAGCAGTTCTTC
>TRBJ2-1|TRBV4-1|16|-|once
CASSQDDYGSYNEQFF
TGCGCCAGCAGCCAAGATGACTATGGTTCCTACAATGAGCAGTTCTTC
>TRBJ2-5|TRBV4-1|19|TRBD2|-
CASSQTAGLAGGGSKTQYF
TGCGCCAGCAGCCAGACGGCGGGACTAGCGGGAGGAGGGAGTAAGACCCAGTACTTC
>TRBJ2-2|TRBV19|15|-|-
CASSMGQGNTGELFF
TGTGCCAGTAGTATGGGTCAGGGGAACACCGGGGAGCTGTTTTTT
>TRBJ2-7|TRBV7-9|15|TRBD1|-
CASSGQGGITYEQYF
TGTGCCAGCAGCGGACAGGGGGGTATCACCTACGAGCAGTACTTC